A selection of T cell receptor beta chains follows, all from one sample in a study of blood T cells in healthy people across ages. TCRdb fed the 5' RACE reads into MiXCR, producing one record per CDR3 protein. The table has some 1.5 million distinct CDR3 sequences, 28% seen once. Material for sequencing was blood. Receptor source: a woman in her thirties in good health. Each CDR3 is given without its conserved first and last residue. The order of the fields is V gene, CDR3 length, CDR3 protein.

V: TRBV24-1; length: 15; CDR3: ATSDSGTGYRTGELF
V: TRBV29-1; length: 12; CDR3: SVDWQDPLNEQF
V: TRBV6-6; length: 12; CDR3: ASRKDRDDYEQY
V: TRBV29-1; length: 11; CDR3: SAEQDSPNEQF
V: TRBV9; length: 16; CDR3: ASKPPGASGREYNEQY
V: TRBV12-3/TRBV12-4; length: 12; CDR3: ASRSDRVKNEQF
V: TRBV7-9; length: 13; CDR3: ASSLGSREWDEQY
V: TRBV20-1; length: 11; CDR3: SASQPGTDTQY
V: TRBV18; length: 10; CDR3: ASSSDRGSYT
V: TRBV5-6; length: 12; CDR3: ASSWPGNTGELF
V: TRBV7-9; length: 13; CDR3: TSGPTGDRNSPLH
V: TRBV3-1; length: 14; CDR3: ASSQSYGRANYGYT
V: TRBV5-1; length: 11; CDR3: ASSLYLNTEAF
V: TRBV20-1; length: 13; CDR3: SAPPTGVMLPGYT
V: TRBV5-5; length: 13; CDR3: ASSSTQGIHSPLH
V: TRBV5-1; length: 13; CDR3: ASSTLASSYNEQF
V: TRBV30; length: 10; CDR3: AWSPDTDTQY
V: TRBV2; length: 12; CDR3: ASSRDWQPDTQY
V: TRBV20-1; length: 12; CDR3: SASRTGLNEKLF
V: TRBV3-1; length: 16; CDR3: ASSQRGIRTSGYNEQF
V: TRBV29-1; length: 13; CDR3: SVEGLALASGELF
V: TRBV2; length: 9; CDR3: ASGGSYEQY
V: TRBV18; length: 18; CDR3: ASSLQTSGRGLGSYNEQF
V: TRBV7-2; length: 12; CDR3: ASSYKITLDEQF
V: TRBV6-2/TRBV6-3; length: 11; CDR3: ASTDVTYNEQF
V: TRBV20-1; length: 10; CDR3: SARLTGEGYT
V: TRBV11-2; length: 12; CDR3: ASRDGVGSYEQF
V: TRBV18; length: 13; CDR3: ASSPDGGYNYGYT
V: TRBV7-9; length: 12; CDR3: ASSLDSVVDTQY
V: TRBV6-2/TRBV6-3; length: 13; CDR3: ASSYSGRMNTEAF
V: TRBV2; length: 12; CDR3: ATALGQGSYEQY
V: TRBV29-1; length: 11; CDR3: SVDGEGPGELF
V: TRBV27; length: 15; CDR3: ASSAGTPSSYNSPLH